A single sample is the source of the 24 T cell receptor beta chains below, sequenced in a study of cytomegalovirus exposure and HLA in healthy donors listed by TCRdb under 2017. Library construction relied on the immunoSEQ multiplex PCR assay. For the multiplex PCR, a mixture combining 60 forward primers for TCR Vbeta segments and 13 reverse primers for TCR Jbeta segments was used. TCRdb provides this immuneACCESS table in a form limited to in-frame rearrangements. Some clones are lacking; in checked studies, under half of them reflect an unresolved V gene, and why the rest are absent is not known. Recorded for this sample are 100,000 to 150,000 clones; 75% to 90% of them occurred a single time. 7.5% to 9.5% of the sample lies in the top ten. The sample comprised PBMCs. These receptors were obtained from a man aged 25 to 40 in good health and CMV-seropositive.

In this sample, this clone turned up a few times. The V and J genes are TRBV2 and TRBJ2-1; 10 bases align to TRBD2. Germline CDR1 SNHLY, CDR2 FYNNEI. The trim removed 2 bases at V and 4 bases at J, leaving 8 bases unmatched. The CDR3 is 17 residues long. CDR3 amino acids: CASSELSGGAWYNEQFF. CDR3 nucleotide sequence: TGTGCCAGCAGTGAACTCAGCGGGGGGGCCTGGTACAATGAGCAGTTCTTC.

V is TRBV30 and J is TRBJ1-4, with D perhaps matching TRBD1 (5 bases). The CDR3 runs 14 residues. V lost 0 bases, J lost 8 bases, and 13 bases lay in between. Per the germline V gene, CDR1 is GTSNPN and CDR2 is SVGIG (reference sequence). The CDR3 DNA reads TGTGCCTGGAGTGTTGGGACTGCAGAGGAAAAACTGTTTTTT. Translation gives CAWSVGTAEEKLFF. Drawing the rest from reference TRBV30 and TRBJ1-4, the complete variable domain is SQTIHQWPATLVQPVGSPLSLECTVEGTSNPNLYWYRQAAGRGLQLLFYSVGIGQISSEVPQNLSASRPQDRQFILSSKKLLLSDSGFYLCAWSVGTAEEKLFFGSGTQLSVL.

This chain joins TRBV19 and TRBJ1-6; D is unresolved. This CDR3 has 14 amino acids. Deletions cut 3 bases from V and 6 bases from J, with 9 bases between. Germline V gene sequence: CDR1 LNHDA, CDR2 SQIVND (reference sequence). Here the CDR3 reads CASSISGINSPLHF. DNA for the CDR3: TGTGCCAGTAGTATCTCCGGGATTAATTCACCCCTCCACTTT.

The chain recombines TRBV5-1 with TRBJ2-1; D perhaps matches TRBD1 (6 bases). From germline, CDR1 is SGHRS and CDR2 YFSETQ. The CDR3 length is 14 residues. Trimming cost V 4 bases and J 5 bases, with 13 bases left between them. The CDR3 protein is CASSAPTGNNEQFF. The CDR3 DNA follows: TGCGCCAGCAGCGCCCCAACAGGGAACAATGAGCAGTTCTTC.

The rearrangement links TRBV11-2 to TRBJ2-2, with 7 bases identical to TRBD1. In germline, CDR1 is SGHAT, CDR2 FQNNGV. Trimming at V came to 5 bases and at J to 0 bases, leaving 9 bases not matched to a gene. The CDR3 loop spans 17 amino acids. CDR3 protein: CASSPAGTASNTGELFF. The CDR3 DNA reads as TGTGCCAGCAGCCCAGCCGGGACAGCCTCGAACACCGGGGAGCTGTTTTTT.

The chain carries TRBV5-6 and TRBJ2-5, with 11 bases fitting TRBD2. The J call may not be correct, given that the DNA end is closer to TRBJ2-7. Germline V gene data show CDR1 as SGHDT and CDR2 as YYEEEE. The CDR3 is made up of 16 amino acids. CDR3 residues: CASSTAPTTSGGEQYF. Written as DNA, the CDR3 is TGTGCCAGCAGTACGGCCCCCACTACTAGCGGGGGCGAGCAGTACTTC.

The chain carries TRBV11-1 and TRBJ1-2; D is possibly TRBD1 (6 bases). There are 15 residues in the CDR3. Germline V gives CDR1 SGHAT, CDR2 FQDESV (reference sequence). V shed 4 bases and J shed 0 bases, with 12 bases lying between them. CDR3: CASSSRQATNYGYTF. The DNA for the CDR3 is TGTGCCAGCAGCTCCCGACAGGCGACTAACTATGGCTACACCTTC.

The chain carries TRBV27 and TRBJ1-6; D gene unclear. Germline assignment: CDR1 MNHEY and CDR2 SMNVEV (reference sequence). CDR3 length: 13 amino acids. Trimming pared 5 bases from V and 9 bases from J, leaving 11 bases between. The CDR3 coding sequence is TGTGCCAGCAGTCCGCGGAGAGGTTCACCCCTCCACTTT. Its translation: CASSPRRGSPLHF.

In its sample, this clone was seen once. This rearrangement joins TRBV7-8 to TRBJ2-5; D is unresolved. Trimming cost V 1 base and J 5 bases, with 8 bases left between them. The CDR3 totals 13 residues. Per the germline V gene, CDR1 is SGHVS and CDR2 is FQNEAQ. The CDR3: CASSLERGETQYF. CDR3 coding DNA: TGTGCCAGCAGCTTAGAGCGAGGCGAGACCCAGTACTTC.

The chain links TRBV6-4 to TRBJ2-1; D may be TRBD2 (6 bases). The CDR3 is 16 residues long. Germline V CDR1 and CDR2: MRHNA, SNTAGT. Trimming removed 8 bases at V and 5 bases at J, with 22 bases between. Here the CDR3 reads CASGPGVAPVHNEQFF. The CDR3 DNA is TGTGCCAGCGGACCGGGGGTAGCCCCAGTACACAATGAGCAGTTCTTC.

The chain recombines TRBV28 with TRBJ1-1, with D possibly being TRBD1 (5 bases). The CDR3 is 13 residues long. Germline CDR1 and CDR2: MDHEN and SYDVKM. V shed 6 bases and J shed 0 bases, with 8 bases lying between them. Here the CDR3 reads CASRRGMNTEAFF. The CDR3 DNA reads as TGTGCCAGCAGAAGGGGAATGAACACTGAAGCTTTCTTT.

The rearrangement joins TRBV12-5 to TRBJ1-1; D may be TRBD1 (5 bases). V was cut by 4 bases and J by 5 bases, with 17 bases left in between. Germline CDR1 and CDR2: LGHNT and FRNRAP. This CDR3 is 15 amino acids long. In DNA form, the CDR3 reads TGTGCTAGTGGTTCCTTAGGGCGCGGGGGGACTGAAGCTTTCTTT. This sequence encodes CASGSLGRGGTEAFF.

The J gene is TRBJ2-7, the V gene TRBV9; TRBD1 is a possible D gene (6 bases). The CDR3 loop spans 15 amino acids. Per germline, CDR1 SGDLS and CDR2 YYNGEE. V was cut by 3 bases and J by 7 bases, with 20 bases left in between. CDR3 in amino acids: CASSGTGTPHGEQYF. DNA of the CDR3: TGTGCCAGCAGCGGCACCGGGACACCTCACGGGGAGCAGTACTTC.

The chain carries TRBV7-8 and TRBJ2-7, with 8 nucleotides matching TRBD2. V dropped 0 bases and J dropped 3; count of bases not matched to a gene: 4. Germline assignment: CDR1 SGHVS and CDR2 FQNEAQ. This CDR3 spans 15 amino acids. CDR3 amino acids: CASSLAGGGLYEQYF. The CDR3 nucleotides are TGTGCCAGCAGCTTAGCCGGCGGGGGGCTCTACGAGCAGTACTTC. Using reference TRBV7-8 and TRBJ2-7 for the parts outside the CDR3, the full variable domain is GAGVSQSPRYKVAKRGQDVALRCDPISGHVSLFWYQQALGQGPEFLTYFQNEAQLDKSGLPSDRFFAERPEGSVSTLKIQRTQQEDSAVYLCASSLAGGGLYEQYFGPGTRLTVT.

V and J are TRBV9 and TRBJ2-5; D gene uncertain. Between the trimmed V and J ends, which lost 4 bases and 7 bases, there was a span of 11 bases. Germline V CDR1 and CDR2: SGDLS, YYNGEE. The CDR3 spans 12 residues. CDR3 in amino acids: CASSSPGGTQYF. Written as DNA, the CDR3 is TGTGCCAGCAGCTCCCCCGGCGGGACCCAGTACTTC. The variable domain in full, with the rest retrieved from reference TRBV9 and TRBJ2-5, is DSGVTQTPKHLITATGQRVTLRCSPRSGDLSVYWYQQSLDQGLQFLIQYYNGEERAKGNILERFSAQQFPDLHSELNLSSLELGDSALYFCASSSPGGTQYFGPGTRLLVL.

This sequence joins TRBV4-1 and TRBJ2-7; 12 bases are shared with TRBD2. The CDR3 extends over 15 amino acids. J lost 3 bases, V lost 3 bases, and 3 bases had no gene match. Germline values: CDR1 MGHRA, CDR2 YSYEKL. The CDR3 DNA follows: TGCGCCAGCAGCCAGACTAGCGGGGGCGGCTACGAGCAGTACTTC. This encodes CASSQTSGGGYEQYF.

The CDR3 DNA reads as TGTGCCAGCAGCGAGCCCAGGGTTTCCTATGGCTACACCTTC. This translates into CASSEPRVSYGYTF. This chain joins TRBV9 and TRBJ1-2, with D perhaps TRBD1 (5 bases). The CDR3 consists of 14 residues. Trimming left V 3 bases short and J 4 bases short, with 13 bases between. Germline assignment: CDR1 SGDLS and CDR2 YYNGEE.

The J gene is TRBJ1-1, the V gene TRBV5-1; D might be TRBD1 (5 bases). CDR1 is SGHRS and CDR2 is YFSETQ in the germline V gene. Trimming took off 4 bases at V and 2 bases at J, with 15 bases between the two ends. The CDR3 length is 15 residues. The CDR3 sequence is CASSRGRERNTEAFF. The DNA for the CDR3 is TGCGCCAGCAGCAGGGGACGGGAGCGAAACACTGAAGCTTTCTTT.

The chain's CDR3 is CASSLDRVTEAFF. The DNA of the CDR3 is TGTGCCAGCAGCTTGGACAGGGTCACTGAAGCTTTCTTT. The V call is TRBV11-2, the J call TRBJ1-1, with 8 bases identical to TRBD1. Germline lookup yields CDR1 SGHAT and CDR2 FQNNGV. J was trimmed by 4 bases and V by 3 bases; bases with no gene match: 1. The CDR3 spans 13 residues.

This clone has only one observation. CDR3 residues: CASNGAANTEAFF. DNA of the CDR3: TGTGCCAGCAATGGGGCGGCGAACACTGAAGCTTTCTTT. The V and J genes are TRBV6-1 and TRBJ1-1; a weak D match, TRBD1 (5 bases). Germline V gives CDR1 MNHNS, CDR2 SASEGT. The CDR3 is made up of 13 amino acids. Deletions cut 7 bases from V and 1 base from J, with 10 bases between.

The chain links TRBV28 to TRBJ2-5; 7 bases agree with TRBD2. The CDR3 is 12 amino acids. Trimming removed 6 bases from V and 9 bases from J; junction bases left unmatched: 7. From germline, CDR1 is MDHEN and CDR2 SYDVKM. The CDR3 bases are TGTGCCAGCAGGCTGGGGGGGGACGCCCAGTACTTC. This encodes CASRLGGDAQYF.

V usage is TRBV11-2 and J usage is TRBJ1-2; D gene unclear. Trimming took 3 bases from V and 4 from J, leaving 18 bases between them. CDR1 SGHAT and CDR2 FQNNGV come from the germline V gene. The CDR3 has 16 residues. The CDR3: CASSFYGRTSPYGYTF. As DNA, the CDR3 is TGTGCCAGCAGCTTCTACGGGAGGACCTCACCCTATGGCTACACCTTC.

In nucleotides, the CDR3 is TGTGCCAGCAGCGAAGGACTAGCCGAGCAGTTCTTC. Translation: CASSEGLAEQFF. The chain couples TRBV11-3 to TRBJ2-1; TRBD2 matches 8 bases. This CDR3 has 12 amino acids. Germline loops: CDR1 SGHNT, CDR2 YENEEA. V lost 5 bases to trimming and J lost 10 bases; unmatched junction nucleotides: 4.

The rearrangement joins TRBV29-1 to TRBJ1-2; D perhaps matches TRBD1 (5 bases). V was cut by 2 bases and J by 2 bases, with 9 bases left in between. Germline CDR1 is SQVTM and CDR2 is ANQGSEA. The CDR3 extends over 13 amino acids. This CDR3 reads CSVERTKNYGYTF. In DNA, the CDR3 is TGCAGCGTTGAACGGACAAAGAACTATGGCTACACCTTC.